The rows below give T cell receptor beta chains drawn from one sample of a study of shared clonotypes between healthy human individuals. Data came from immunoSEQ multiplex PCR; TCRdb stores just in-frame clones and leaves some out. The table includes around 83,000 clones, around 57% detected once. The sequenced sample consisted of memory CD8+ T cells sorted from blood. All receptors come from a man aged 25 to 40 in good health. The CDR3 runs from the conserved cysteine through the conserved F or W. D genes are given only for firm matches. Expanded clones get a size class; other rows say once, few or many, or leave the size out.

NA	TRBV7-9	TRBD2	TRBJ2-7	CASSSPLGGLAFEQYF	TGTGCCAGCAGTTCGCCGTTAGGGGGACTAGCGTTCGAGCAGTACTTC
NA	TRBV7-8	TRBD2	TRBJ2-1	CASSLVGGGAGEGNEQFF	TGTGCCAGCAGCTTAGTAGGAGGAGGAGCGGGAGAGGGTAATGAGCAGTTCTTC
NA	TRBV20-1	NA	TRBJ2-1	CSVGYNEQFF	TGCAGTGTAGGGTACAATGAGCAGTTCTTC
few	TRBV2	NA	TRBJ1-5	CASRGEQGSSNQPQHF	TGTGCCAGCCGGGGGGAACAGGGATCGAGCAATCAGCCCCAGCATTTT
NA	TRBV20-1	NA	TRBJ2-7	CSAGISYEQYF	TGCAGTGCTGGGATTTCCTACGAGCAGTACTTC
NA	TRBV7-9	NA	TRBJ1-1	CASSFEGGGYEAFF	TGTGCCAGCAGCTTCGAAGGGGGGGGGTATGAAGCTTTCTTT
NA	TRBV29-1	TRBD1	TRBJ1-1	CSVIDRVRTEAFF	TGCAGCGTTATCGACAGGGTAAGGACTGAAGCTTTCTTT
NA	TRBV18	NA	TRBJ2-1	CASSSGYNEQFF	TGTGCCAGCTCATCAGGTTACAATGAGCAGTTCTTC
NA	TRBV9	NA	TRBJ2-2	CASGQGKNTGELFF	TGTGCCAGCGGGCAAGGGAAGAACACCGGGGAGCTGTTTTTT
NA	TRBV9	NA	TRBJ2-3	CASSPRDTQYF	TGTGCCAGCAGCCCACGGGATACGCAGTATTTT
few	TRBV6-4	NA	TRBJ2-5	CASSAQAQETQYF	TGTGCCAGCAGTGCACAGGCGCAAGAGACCCAGTACTTC
NA	TRBV9	NA	TRBJ1-4	CASRGDDEKLFF	TGTGCCAGCAGAGGGGATGATGAAAAACTGTTTTTT
many	TRBV25-1	TRBD1	TRBJ1-1	CASTEGQGSSEAFF	TGTGCCAGCACTGAGGGACAGGGGTCCTCTGAAGCTTTCTTT
NA	TRBV4-2	TRBD2	TRBJ2-3	CASSERLAGATDTQYF	TGTGCCAGCAGCGAACGACTAGCGGGGGCCACAGATACGCAGTATTTT
many	TRBV29-1	NA	TRBJ1-2	CSVAEGGYGYTF	TGCAGCGTCGCCGAGGGGGGCTATGGCTACACCTTC
NA	TRBV4-1	TRBD1	TRBJ2-7	CASSHRTGGYEQYF	TGCGCCAGCAGCCACCGGACAGGGGGCTACGAGCAGTACTTC
few	TRBV5-5	NA	TRBJ1-1	CASSLSENTEAFF	TGTGCCAGCAGCTTGTCTGAGAACACTGAAGCTTTCTTT
NA	TRBV6-5	NA	TRBJ2-7	CASSWGGGFGYEQYF	TGTGCCAGCAGTTGGGGCGGCGGATTTGGCTACGAGCAGTACTTC
NA	TRBV6-1	NA	TRBJ2-2	CASSEESLNTGELFF	TGTGCCAGCAGTGAAGAGAGCTTGAACACCGGGGAGCTGTTTTTT
NA	TRBV6-1	NA	TRBJ1-5	CASSLGQGGGQPQHF	TGTGCCAGCAGTCTTGGTCAGGGAGGCGGTCAGCCCCAGCATTTT
NA	TRBV14	TRBD2	TRBJ2-7	CASSGTSYEQYF	TGTGCCAGCAGCGGGACTAGCTACGAGCAGTACTTC
many	TRBV27	NA	TRBJ2-2	CASIGQGSTGELFF	TGTGCCAGCATCGGGCAGGGGTCAACCGGGGAGCTGTTTTTT
NA	TRBV6-5	NA	TRBJ2-1	CASSYEFNEQFF	TGTGCCAGCAGTTACGAGTTCAATGAGCAGTTCTTC
NA	TRBV2	NA	TRBJ2-7	CASSEARGEISSYEQYF	TGTGCCAGCAGTGAAGCCCGAGGGGAAATAAGCTCCTACGAGCAGTACTTC